This passage covers 10 T cell receptor beta chains from one sample sequenced in a study of cytomegalovirus exposure and HLA in healthy donors. 60 Vbeta and 13 Jbeta primers were used in PCR. The table came from immunoSEQ multiplex PCR; TCRdb's copy has only in-frame clones and leaves some out. The sample consists of about 110,000 clones, roughly 80% of them appearing once. Sequencing was carried out using PBMCs. The receptors come from a man aged 25 to 40 in good health and CMV-seronegative.

This clone was detected only a few times. The V and J genes are TRBV6-4 and TRBJ1-5; no definite D call. The ends were cut back, 4 bases at V and 3 bases at J, with 7 bases in the middle. CDR1 and CDR2 from the germline V gene are MRHNA and SNTAGT. This CDR3 spans 13 amino acids. The CDR3 reads CASSGHPNQPQHF. The DNA of the CDR3 is TGTGCCAGCAGTGGACATCCCAATCAGCCCCAGCATTTT.

This chain connects TRBV7-9 to TRBJ2-2; possible D gene TRBD1, 5 bases. Germline assignment: CDR1 SEHNR and CDR2 FQNEAQ (reference sequence). CDR3 length equals 14 residues. The germline V and J ends were trimmed by 5 bases and 7 bases, with 14 bases remaining between them. The CDR3 loop reads CASSKTGADGELFF. In nucleotides, the CDR3 is TGTGCCAGCAGCAAGACTGGGGCCGACGGGGAGCTGTTTTTT.

The chain is built from TRBV19 and TRBJ1-1; 9 nucleotides agree with TRBD1. CDR3 length: 13 amino acids. Germline trimming cut 7 bases from V and 6 bases from J; bases unmatched to any gene: 6. Germline V CDR1 and CDR2: LNHDA, SQIVND (reference sequence). DNA for the CDR3: TGTGCCAGTACAAGACAGGGGGTTTCTGAAGCTTTCTTT. Translated: CASTRQGVSEAFF.

V and J are TRBV5-6 and TRBJ2-7; possibly TRBD2 for D (5 bases). Germline V lookup: CDR1 SGHDT, CDR2 YYEEEE. The CDR3 has 13 amino acids. V shed 0 bases and J shed 7 bases, with 11 bases lying between them. CDR3 DNA: TGTGCCAGCAGCTTGGCCAGCTGGGAGGAGCAGTACTTC. This gives the protein CASSLASWEEQYF.

The chain recombines TRBV4-1 with TRBJ1-1; possible D gene TRBD1, 6 bases. The CDR3 is 15 residues long. Germline loops: CDR1 MGHRA, CDR2 YSYEKL. Trimming cost V 3 bases and J 2 bases, with 13 bases left between them. The CDR3 DNA sequence: TGCGCCAGCAGCCAGGAGGCGGGGGGCAACACTGAAGCTTTCTTT. This codes for CASSQEAGGNTEAFF.

This chain uses TRBV7-2 with TRBJ2-1; tentative D call: TRBD2 (6 bases). V was trimmed by 5 bases and J by 8 bases, leaving 16 bases between them. The CDR3 runs to 14 residues. Per germline, CDR1 SGHTA and CDR2 FQGNSA. The CDR3 DNA sequence: TGTGCCAGCAGCCCCCGGAGGGAGTCCTATGAGCAGTTCTTC. Its protein is CASSPRRESYEQFF.

The chain employs TRBV11-2 and TRBJ2-1; D call uncertain. Germline V gene data show CDR1 as SGHAT and CDR2 as FQNNGV. Trimming removed 2 bases from V and 3 bases from J, with 11 bases in between. The CDR3 is 15 residues long. The CDR3 loop reads CASSLRLGGYNEQFF. CDR3 nucleotide sequence: TGTGCCAGCAGCTTAAGGCTAGGTGGCTACAATGAGCAGTTCTTC.

This clone has a handful of counts. J is TRBJ2-1 and V is TRBV9, with D perhaps matching TRBD2 (6 bases). Germline-derived CDR1 and CDR2 are SGDLS and YYNGEE. Trimming cost V 3 bases and J 9 bases, with 16 bases left between them. CDR3 length equals 14 residues. The CDR3 DNA reads TGTGCCAGCAGCGGAGGTGGCGGGATTGGTGAGCAGTTCTTC. Residues: CASSGGGGIGEQFF.

DNA for the CDR3: TGTGCCAGCAGCCCCCGGACTAGCGGGGCCTACGAGCAGTACTTC. This translates into CASSPRTSGAYEQYF. V is TRBV13 and J is TRBJ2-7; 12 bases match TRBD2. The germline V gene encodes CDR1 PRHDT and CDR2 FYEKMQ (reference sequence). The CDR3 runs 15 residues. J gave up 2 bases and V 5 bases, and 4 bases lay outside the gene matches.

The chain carries TRBV5-1 and TRBJ2-7; a weak D match, TRBD1 (6 bases). Germline V gene sequence: CDR1 SGHRS, CDR2 YFSETQ. V lost 4 bases and J 4 bases, leaving 9 bases between the germline ends. The CDR3 runs 12 residues. CDR3 sequence reads: CASSAQGYEQYF. Written as DNA, the CDR3 is TGCGCCAGCAGCGCACAGGGATACGAGCAGTACTTC.